These 26 T cell receptor beta chains came from one sample sequenced in a study of blood T cell repertoires in COVID-19. Produced via immunoSEQ multiplex PCR; TCRdb's table is partial and in-frame only. Among 75,000 to 85,000 clones listed, 88% were seen once. Material for sequencing was peripheral blood. All receptors come from a human donor in a cohort sampled during active COVID-19.

The gene calls are TRBV2 and TRBJ2-2; D possibly corresponds to TRBD2 (7 bases). The CDR3 totals 14 residues. The V end lost 6 bases, the J end lost 4 bases, and 12 bases lay between the germline ends. Per the germline V gene, CDR1 is SNHLY and CDR2 is FYNNEI. CDR3 sequence reads: CASRGGGSTGELFF. Written as DNA, the CDR3 is TGTGCCAGCAGGGGAGGGGGGAGCACCGGGGAGCTGTTTTTT.

The chain employs TRBV5-1 and TRBJ2-3, with 12 bases that match TRBD2. CDR3 length equals 15 residues. In germline, CDR1 is SGHRS, CDR2 YFSETQ. The ends lost 4 bases at V and 5 bases at J; junction bases unmatched: 5. The DNA for the CDR3 is TGCGCCAGCAGCCTACTAGCGGGAGGACGAGATACGCAGTATTTT. Amino acids: CASSLLAGGRDTQYF.

This clone appeared a single time. In DNA, the CDR3 is TGTGCCAGCAGCTTGGTGACTAGCGTAGGACAAGAGACCCAGTACTTC. This translates into CASSLVTSVGQETQYF. This sequence joins TRBV5-4 and TRBJ2-5; 8 bases line up with TRBD2. The CDR3 covers 16 residues. Germline V CDR1 and CDR2: SGHNT, YYREEE (reference sequence). Losses at the gene ends were 0 bases for V and 2 bases for J; bases not matched to a gene: 6. Filled out from reference TRBV5-4 and TRBJ2-5, the complete variable domain reads ETGVTQSPTHLIKTRGQQVTLRCSSQSGHNTVSWYQQALGQGPQFIFQYYREEENGRGNFPPRFSGLQFPNYSSELNVNALELDDSALYLCASSLVTSVGQETQYFGPGTRLLVL.

The V call is TRBV30, the J call TRBJ2-1; 16 nucleotides match TRBD2. The CDR3 is 18 residues long. V lost 1 base and J lost 8; bases outside the gene matches: 11. Per the germline V gene, CDR1 is GTSNPN and CDR2 is SVGIG (reference sequence). The CDR3 reads CAWSEGTSGGAGEDEQFF. CDR3 bases: TGTGCCTGGAGTGAAGGGACTAGCGGGGGGGCTGGGGAGGATGAGCAGTTCTTC.

The J gene is TRBJ1-4, the V gene TRBV19; TRBD1 aligns across 9 bases. The germline V gene encodes CDR1 LNHDA and CDR2 SQIVND (reference sequence). The CDR3 spans 15 residues. V shed 4 bases, J shed 6 bases, and the junction held 6 bases outside the gene matches. CDR3 loop: CASSRTGTGYEKLFF. The CDR3 region has the DNA TGTGCCAGTAGTAGAACCGGGACAGGGTATGAAAAACTGTTTTTT.

The CDR3 DNA sequence: TGTGCCAGTCGGGGCGGGACAGGTCATCACGAGCAGTACTTC. It specifies CASRGGTGHHEQYF. The chain employs TRBV28 and TRBJ2-7; 8 positions agree with TRBD1. With V trimmed by 9 bases and J by 5 bases, 12 bases remained unmatched. The CDR3 contains 14 residues. CDR1 MDHEN and CDR2 SYDVKM come from the germline V gene.

V and J are TRBV19 and TRBJ1-6; possibly TRBD1 for D (5 bases). Trimming cost V 2 bases and J 7 bases, with 9 bases left between them. The CDR3 loop spans 14 amino acids. Germline V gives CDR1 LNHDA, CDR2 SQIVND (reference sequence). In nucleotides, the CDR3 is TGTGCCAGTAGTATACAGGGTGGAAATTCACCCCTCCACTTT. This gives the protein CASSIQGGNSPLHF.

The chain recombines TRBV3-1 (or the pseudogene TRBV3-2) with TRBJ2-7, with TRBD1 matching over 9 bases. The trim removed 5 bases at V and 4 bases at J, leaving 9 bases unmatched. Per the germline V gene, CDR1 is LGHDT and CDR2 is YNNKEL (reference sequence). The CDR3 has 15 amino acids. CDR3 loop: CASSSYRGLGYEQYF. The DNA of the CDR3 is TGTGCCAGCAGCTCTTACAGGGGGCTCGGGTACGAGCAGTACTTC.

This sequence joins TRBV27 and TRBJ1-2; no reliable D call. Germline V gene sequence: CDR1 MNHEY, CDR2 SMNVEV (reference sequence). The CDR3 is made up of 13 amino acids. V lost 8 bases and J lost 5, with 15 bases in between. The CDR3 region is CASGSGVRYGYTF. The CDR3 DNA is TGTGCCAGCGGTTCCGGGGTTCGGTATGGCTACACCTTC.

This chain connects TRBV2 to TRBJ2-5, with D perhaps TRBD2 (5 bases). The CDR3 covers 15 residues. V lost 2 bases and J lost 4, with 14 bases in between. CDR1 and CDR2 (germline): SNHLY, FYNNEI. CDR3 DNA sequence: TGTGCCAGCAGTGAATTACTAGGACTTGCAGAGACCCAGTACTTC. Protein: CASSELLGLAETQYF. Using reference TRBV2 and TRBJ2-5 for the parts outside the CDR3, the full variable domain is EPEVTQTPSHQVTQMGQEVILRCVPISNHLYFYWYRQILGQKVEFLVSFYNNEISEKSEIFDDQFSVERPDGSNFTLKIRSTKLEDSAMYFCASSELLGLAETQYFGPGTRLLVL.

This chain joins TRBV7-6 and TRBJ2-7; possible D gene TRBD2, 6 bases. The V gene's germline CDR1 is SGHVS and CDR2 FNYEAQ. The V end lost 1 base, the J end lost 2 bases, and 9 bases lay between the germline ends. CDR3 length equals 14 residues. CDR3 sequence reads: CASSLELAAYEQYF. Here the CDR3 DNA reads TGTGCCAGCAGCTTAGAATTAGCGGCCTACGAGCAGTACTTC.

This clone occurred once. The rearrangement joins TRBV6-6 to TRBJ2-3; D unresolved. The CDR3 contains 16 residues. Per the germline V gene, CDR1 is MNHNY and CDR2 is SVGAGI (reference sequence). V lost 6 bases to trimming and J lost 0 bases, with 16 bases between them. The CDR3 sequence: CASSPVSRTSTDTQYF. The DNA for the CDR3 is TGTGCCAGCAGCCCGGTTTCCCGAACTAGCACAGATACGCAGTATTTT.

The V and J genes are TRBV28 and TRBJ1-1; D ambiguous. The germline V gene has CDR1 MDHEN and CDR2 SYDVKM. The length of the CDR3 is 12 residues. Deletions cut 3 bases from V and 2 bases from J, with 4 bases between. The CDR3: CASSFPNTEAFF. The CDR3 region has the DNA TGTGCCAGCAGTTTCCCAAACACTGAAGCTTTCTTT.

This rearrangement joins TRBV5-1 to TRBJ2-2, with 9 bases that match TRBD1. Trimming cost V 0 bases and J 6 bases; bases outside gene matches: 9. From germline, CDR1 is SGHRS and CDR2 YFSETQ. The CDR3 runs to 17 residues. In nucleotides, the CDR3 is TGCGCCAGCAGCTTGGAGCCGGGACAGGGCGTACCCGGGGAGCTGTTTTTT. Translated, it gives CASSLEPGQGVPGELFF.

This clone came up a few times. The chain has TRBV18 and TRBJ1-2, with 7 bases fitting TRBD1. Looked up from germline, CDR1 is KGHSH and CDR2 is LQKENI. The trim removed 3 bases at V and 8 bases at J, leaving 9 bases unmatched. The CDR3 has 14 amino acids. The CDR3 reads CASSPDRVLDGYTF. CDR3 in DNA: TGTGCCAGCTCACCCGACAGGGTTCTAGACGGCTACACCTTC.

As DNA, the CDR3 is TGTGCCAGCAGTTACGGCGGTGGGTATGGCTACACCTTC. It specifies CASSYGGGYGYTF. The chain couples TRBV6-5 to TRBJ1-2, with D unclear. The ends were cut back, 2 bases at V and 5 bases at J, with 9 bases in the middle. Germline V gives CDR1 MNHEY, CDR2 SVGAGI. The CDR3 totals 13 residues.

The chain combines TRBV5-6 with TRBJ1-2, with 7 bases aligning to TRBD1. The trim removed 2 bases at V and 3 bases at J, leaving 7 bases unmatched. CDR3 length: 15 amino acids. Germline CDR1 reads SGHDT; CDR2 reads YYEEEE. Here the CDR3 DNA reads TGTGCCAGCAGCTTTGGACAGGCTGATGACTATGGCTACACCTTC. It codes for CASSFGQADDYGYTF.

This chain joins TRBV6-2 or TRBV6-3 and TRBJ2-3, with 10 nucleotides matching TRBD2. V shed 5 bases and J 4 bases; nucleotides not matched to a gene: 9. The CDR3 is 16 amino acids. Per germline, CDR1 MNHEY and CDR2 SVGEGT. CDR3 region: CASSKPGLASPDTQYF. In nucleotides, the CDR3 is TGTGCCAGCAGTAAACCGGGACTAGCGAGTCCAGATACGCAGTATTTT.

The chain has TRBV16 and TRBJ2-2, with D possibly matching TRBD1 (7 bases). Germline lookup yields CDR1 KGHSY and CDR2 FQNENV. The CDR3 spans 15 residues. Trimming left V 3 bases short and J 2 bases short, with 10 bases between. The CDR3 DNA follows: TGTGCCAGCAGCCAGCGGGACAGAAACACCGGGGAGCTGTTTTTT. Protein: CASSQRDRNTGELFF.

V usage is TRBV4-2 and J usage is TRBJ1-1, with D hard to call. The V gene lost 2 bases and the J gene lost 6 bases, with 10 bases spanning the gap. The CDR3 runs to 13 residues. The germline CDR1 and CDR2 sequences are LGHNA and YNFKEQ. The CDR3 coding sequence is TGTGCCAGCAGCCAATCCCCGAGCGCTGAAGCTTTCTTT. It is translated as CASSQSPSAEAFF.

The chain uses TRBV5-6 and TRBJ1-2; D possibly corresponds to TRBD1 (5 bases). Germline CDR1 SGHDT, CDR2 YYEEEE. This CDR3 spans 16 amino acids. The V and J ends lost 0 bases and 3 bases respectively, with 15 bases between them. The CDR3 nucleotides are TGTGCCAGCAGCTTGGTCTCTTCGCAGGGTGACTATGGCTACACCTTC. It translates to CASSLVSSQGDYGYTF.

The V call is TRBV27, the J call TRBJ1-5; 12 nucleotides match TRBD1. Losses at the gene ends were 10 bases for V and 4 bases for J; bases not matched to a gene: 8. The CDR3 totals 15 residues. The V gene's germline CDR1 is MNHEY and CDR2 SMNVEV (reference sequence). CDR3 in amino acids: CANPLGQGANQPQHF. CDR3 nucleotide sequence: TGTGCCAACCCCTTGGGACAGGGGGCGAATCAGCCCCAGCATTTT.

The chain joins TRBV6-6 to TRBJ2-1; TRBD2 matches at 10 bases. Per the germline V gene, CDR1 is MNHNY and CDR2 is SVGAGI (reference sequence). This CDR3 contains 18 residues. With V trimmed by 5 bases and J by 3 bases, 13 bases remained unmatched. This CDR3 is CASSPWGLAGDSYNEQFF. DNA for the CDR3: TGTGCCAGCAGTCCTTGGGGCCTAGCGGGGGACAGCTACAATGAGCAGTTCTTC.

This chain connects TRBV9 to TRBJ2-7, with 7 nucleotides matching TRBD1. Germline CDR1 SGDLS, CDR2 YYNGEE. V was pared by 4 bases and J by 3 bases, with 16 bases of the junction left unmatched. This CDR3 has 17 amino acids. CDR3 nucleotides: TGTGCCAGCAGCACCCGGGACAGTCCAACGGGCCTCTACGAGCAGTACTTC. This codes for CASSTRDSPTGLYEQYF.

The chain is built from TRBV11-2 and TRBJ2-3; TRBD2 matches 10 bases. Trimming took 3 bases from V and 1 from J; bases not matched to a gene: 4. CDR3 length equals 16 residues. Germline V gene lookup returns CDR1 SGHAT and CDR2 FQNNGV. As DNA, the CDR3 is TGTGCCAGCAGCTTTGGTAGCGGGGGGCGCACAGATACGCAGTATTTT. This sequence encodes CASSFGSGGRTDTQYF.

The chain joins TRBV19 to TRBJ1-4; TRBD1 agrees at 7 bases. This CDR3 is 17 amino acids long. Trimming cost V 5 bases and J 0 bases; bases outside gene matches: 9. The germline CDR1 and CDR2 sequences are LNHDA and SQIVND (reference sequence). The CDR3 reads CASSVRQGSATNEKLFF. The CDR3 DNA sequence: TGTGCCAGTAGTGTCAGACAGGGCAGTGCAACTAATGAAAAACTGTTTTTT.